This paragraph reports one T cell receptor (beta chain). The antigen is unknown. The data stem from a study of T cells in Graves' hyperthyroidism and ophthalmopathy. Study background: Upon initial diagnosis and before any treatment, peripheral blood was collected.

Enrolled ophthalmopathy patients presented with a Clinical Activity Score of at least 3, a NOSPECS grade of at least 4, and disease duration under 3 months. TCR beta CDR3 regions were amplified from RNA. Carried out on the TCR CDR3, a first-round RT-PCR used the HTBI primer set. TCRdb independently ran MiXCR on the multiplex PCR reads; one entry per CDR3 protein. The sample includes about 640,000 distinct CDR3 sequences, about 20% seen only once; the top ten take roughly 30%. Findings and caveats of the study: A model using 13 V-J features told ophthalmopathy apart from stable hyperthyroidism. Appearing also in blood were most of the thyroid clonotypes expanded above 0.001.

The source is a man aged 25-45 years with Graves' ophthalmopathy. Sample: blood.

The DNA of the CDR3 is TGTGCCAGCAGCCAAGATCTAAGACAGGGGCACACTGAAGCTTTCTTT. Its protein is CASSQDLRQGHTEAFF. The chain has TRBV14 and TRBJ1-1; 8 positions agree with TRBD1. The CDR3 length is 16 residues. Germline loops: CDR1 SGHDN, CDR2 FVKESK. V lost 0 bases, J lost 3 bases, and 6 bases stayed unmatched.